This TCR beta chain originates from a study of control samples from healthy donors and cancer patients. The assay was immunoSEQ multiplex PCR, and TCRdb's table has in-frame clones only and misses some. The repertoire consists of approximately 94,000 clones, with 86% occurring once and the leading ten covering 1.3%. The count of this clone is one. Trimming removed 5 bases from V and 4 bases from J; junction bases left unmatched: 5. Germline V gives CDR1 MDHEN, CDR2 SYDVKM. The CDR3 totals 15 residues. The clonotype comes from a woman in her 50s in good health. Sequencing input: blood. J is TRBJ1-5 and V is TRBV28; 10 nucleotides agree with TRBD1. DNA of the CDR3: TGTGCCAGCAGTCCCCAGGGACAGGGGAATCAGCCCCAGCATTTT. Its translation: CASSPQGQGNQPQHF.